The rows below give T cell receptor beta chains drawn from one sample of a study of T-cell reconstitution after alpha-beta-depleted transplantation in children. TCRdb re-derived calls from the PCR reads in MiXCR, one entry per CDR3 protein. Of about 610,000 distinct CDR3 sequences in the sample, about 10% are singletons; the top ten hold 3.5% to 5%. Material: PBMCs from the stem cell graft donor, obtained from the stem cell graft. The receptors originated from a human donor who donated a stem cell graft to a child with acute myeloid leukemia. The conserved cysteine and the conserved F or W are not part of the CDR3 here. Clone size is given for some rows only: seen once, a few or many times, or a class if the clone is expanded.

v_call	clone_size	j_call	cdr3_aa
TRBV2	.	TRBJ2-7	ATSGLAGRYEQY
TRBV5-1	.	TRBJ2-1	ASSLSASGNNEQF
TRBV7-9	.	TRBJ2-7	ASSPGQGFGSYEQY
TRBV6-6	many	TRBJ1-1	ASSSHRQGNTEAF
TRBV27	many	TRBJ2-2	ASRWVQIGAGTGELF
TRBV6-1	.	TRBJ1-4	ASSRSFGSLNDKLF
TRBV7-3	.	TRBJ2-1	ASSLNRADEQF
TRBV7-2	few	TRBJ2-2	ASSSAGEVPGELF
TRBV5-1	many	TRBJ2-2	ASSLGGSRITGELF
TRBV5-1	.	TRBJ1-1	ASSPMLGQQNTEAF
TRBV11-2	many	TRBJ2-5	ASSHTQETQY
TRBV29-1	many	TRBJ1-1	SAVTGPNTEAF
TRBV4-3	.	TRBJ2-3	ASSQEGSGREVRPTDTQY
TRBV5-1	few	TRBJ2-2	ASSLTGTLNTGELF
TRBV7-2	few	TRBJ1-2	ASSLAGQYGYT
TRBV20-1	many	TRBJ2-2	SARLTYTGELF
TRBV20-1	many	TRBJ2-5	SARDQETQY
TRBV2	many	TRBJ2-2	AGSLGKGELF
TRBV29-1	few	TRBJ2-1	SVAGLAGVLYNEQF
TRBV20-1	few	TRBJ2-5	SASEPSILAGVETQY
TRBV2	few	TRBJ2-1	ASSPGTSEFNEQF
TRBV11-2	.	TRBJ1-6	ASSGPAAGTIGSPLH
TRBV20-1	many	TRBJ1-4	SASRRGPLGFEKLF
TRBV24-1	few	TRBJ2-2	ATSDLETGVTGELF
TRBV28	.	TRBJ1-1	ASQPAGTENTEAF
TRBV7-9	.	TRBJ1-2	ASSEGLTGGPYGYT
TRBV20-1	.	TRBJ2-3	SVYGQAGGPRTDTQY
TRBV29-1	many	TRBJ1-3	SVERTGSGNTIY
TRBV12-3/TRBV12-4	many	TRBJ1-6	ASSLRPDYNSPLH
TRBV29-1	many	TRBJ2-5	SVAQGSFQETQY
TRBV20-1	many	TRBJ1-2	SALDRGSNYGYT
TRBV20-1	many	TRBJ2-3	SARDRPSGRASPYTQY
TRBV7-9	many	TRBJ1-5	ASSLSNQPQH
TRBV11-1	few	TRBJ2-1	ASSLGPPSGSSYNEQF
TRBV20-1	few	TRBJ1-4	SARGDRGHLNEKLF
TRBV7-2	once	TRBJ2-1	ASSLSSGVSYNEQF
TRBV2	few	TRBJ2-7	ATHRGQPGYEQY
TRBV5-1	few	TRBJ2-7	ASSFRTSAYSYEQY
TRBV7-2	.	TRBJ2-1	ASSPQLGDNEQF
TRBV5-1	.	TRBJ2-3	ASSFGQGNTQY
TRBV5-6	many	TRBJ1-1	ASRPRNRPSNTEAF
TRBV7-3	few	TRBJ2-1	ASSPTSSSGKYNEQF
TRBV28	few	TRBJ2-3	ASASGTAADTQY
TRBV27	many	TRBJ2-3	ASSLPGLAGATDTQY
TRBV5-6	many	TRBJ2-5	ASSLRGQGPMETQY
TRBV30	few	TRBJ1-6	AWNTAGSYNSPLH
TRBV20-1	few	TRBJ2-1	SAPGTSGRIEQF
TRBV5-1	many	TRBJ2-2	ASSPGTSGNTGELF
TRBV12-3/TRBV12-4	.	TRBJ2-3	ASSLASGRGLSQDTQY
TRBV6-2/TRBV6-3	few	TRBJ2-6	ASSWDRTSGANVLT
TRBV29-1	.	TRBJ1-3	SAATLNTIY
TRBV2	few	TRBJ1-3	ASSAALTIY